The rows below give T cell receptor beta chains drawn from one sample of a study of Graves' ophthalmopathy and Graves' hyperthyroidism. TCRdb reprocessed the multiplex PCR reads with MiXCR, giving one entry per CDR3 protein. The top ten hold roughly 1.4% of the sample, which has about 400,000 distinct CDR3 sequences, approximately 20% seen once. Input material: peripheral blood. The receptors were gathered from a woman aged 18-29 years with Graves' ophthalmopathy. Each CDR3 is given with its conserved first and last residue. The D gene is left open where the match is weak. Size is stated for part of the rows, as once, few or many counts, or as a class when the clone is expanded.

TRBJ2-7	many	TRBD1	TRBV6-5	CASTGGTGREQYF	TGTGCCAGCACCGGTGGGACAGGCAGGGAGCAGTACTTC
TRBJ1-1	many	.	TRBV11-2	CASSLGTAATEAFF	TGTGCCAGCAGCTTAGGGACCGCGGCCACTGAAGCTTTCTTT
TRBJ1-1	many	.	TRBV24-1	CATKGPGIGNTEAFF	TGTGCCACCAAAGGGCCAGGGATTGGGAACACTGAAGCTTTCTTT
TRBJ1-1	many	.	TRBV6-5	CASGLGGRRAFF	TGTGCCAGCGGACTGGGGGGGCGGAGAGCTTTCTTT
TRBJ1-1	many	.	TRBV6-7	CASRRQAVNTEAFF	TGTGCCAGCAGGAGGCAGGCAGTGAACACTGAAGCTTTCTTT
TRBJ1-2	many	.	TRBV6-4	CASSDSLARKEDGYTF	TGTGCCAGCAGTGACTCCCTGGCCAGGAAAGAGGATGGCTACACCTTC
TRBJ2-7	many	TRBD2	TRBV20-1	CSVRLRTSTYEQYF	TGCAGTGTCCGCCTTCGGACTAGCACCTACGAGCAGTACTTC
TRBJ2-7	.	TRBD1	TRBV6-1	CASSPGGSFYEQYF	TGTGCCAGCAGTCCAGGGGGTAGTTTCTACGAGCAGTACTTC
TRBJ2-6	many	.	TRBV11-1	CASSLYPNSGANVLTF	TGTGCCAGCAGCTTATACCCAAACTCTGGGGCCAACGTCCTGACTTTC
TRBJ1-1	many	TRBD1	TRBV30	CAWSPPGQGGLGAFF	TGTGCCTGGAGTCCGCCGGGACAGGGTGGTCTCGGAGCTTTCTTT
TRBJ2-7	few	.	TRBV9	CASSVTDRQYEQYF	TGTGCCAGCAGCGTAACAGACAGGCAGTACGAGCAGTACTTC
TRBJ2-5	many	.	TRBV6-1	CASSSGGRQYF	TGTGCCAGCAGTTCCGGGGGGCGGCAGTACTTC
TRBJ2-5	.	TRBD1	TRBV28	CASSFRDRGETQYF	TGTGCCAGCAGTTTCAGAGACAGGGGGGAGACCCAGTACTTC
TRBJ2-5	.	.	TRBV20-1	CSASRDPQETQYF	TGCAGTGCTAGTAGGGATCCGCAAGAGACCCAGTACTTC
TRBJ1-5	.	.	TRBV6-2/TRBV6-3	CASSSVVPPNQPQHF	TGTGCCAGCAGTTCCGTGGTGCCACCAAATCAGCCCCAGCATTTT
TRBJ2-7	many	.	TRBV5-6	CASSLDPWGMDIRYEQYF	TGTGCCAGCAGCTTGGACCCTTGGGGTATGGATATACGTTACGAGCAGTACTTC
TRBJ2-7	many	.	TRBV2	CASMPDYYEQYF	TGTGCCAGCATGCCAGACTACTACGAGCAGTACTTC
TRBJ2-2	few	TRBD2	TRBV19	CASSIEIAGGTGELFF	TGTGCCAGTAGTATAGAAATAGCGGGGGGGACCGGGGAGCTGTTTTTT
TRBJ2-2	many	.	TRBV7-2	CASSLVAGAGGELFF	TGTGCCAGCAGCTTAGTCGCGGGGGCCGGCGGGGAGCTGTTTTTT
TRBJ2-7	many	TRBD1	TRBV6-5	CASMEDRGSYEQYF	TGTGCCAGCATGGAGGACAGGGGGTCCTACGAGCAGTACTTC
TRBJ1-2	many	TRBD1	TRBV19	CASIPGQGGTGYGYTF	TGTGCCAGTATCCCGGGACAGGGTGGAACTGGCTATGGCTACACCTTC
TRBJ1-5	.	TRBD1	TRBV20-1	CSAEALRGPGNQPQHF	TGCAGTGCCGAAGCCCTTAGGGGGCCCGGCAATCAGCCCCAGCATTTT
TRBJ2-5	.	.	TRBV20-1	CSARDGGRTKETQYF	TGCAGTGCTAGAGATGGCGGCAGGACGAAAGAGACCCAGTACTTC
TRBJ2-5	many	.	TRBV6-5	CASSYSNGEQTQYF	TGTGCCAGCAGTTACTCGAATGGGGAACAGACCCAGTACTTC
TRBJ2-5	.	.	TRBV2	CASNWQAQETQYF	TGTGCCAGCAACTGGCAAGCACAAGAGACCCAGTACTTC
TRBJ2-7	many	.	TRBV12-3/TRBV12-4	CASSLTQSYEQYF	TGTGCCAGCAGTTTAACACAATCCTACGAGCAGTACTTC
TRBJ2-2	few	.	TRBV18	CASSPLSRTSNTGELFF	TGTGCCAGCTCACCACTCAGTAGGACTTCGAACACCGGGGAGCTGTTTTTT
TRBJ1-1	.	.	TRBV5-1	CASKTATNTEAFF	TGCGCCAGCAAGACAGCTACCAACACTGAAGCTTTCTTT
TRBJ1-2	.	.	TRBV6-5	CASSYSIQGLYGYTF	TGTGCCAGCAGTTACTCGATCCAGGGGCTCTATGGCTACACCTTC
TRBJ1-1	many	.	TRBV5-1	CASIRGFLLMNTEAFF	TGCGCCAGCATCCGGGGGTTCCTCCTTATGAACACTGAAGCTTTCTTT
TRBJ2-5	.	TRBD2	TRBV2	CASSKRGPAGETQYF	TGTGCCAGCAGTAAGCGGGGGCCGGCTGGGGAGACCCAGTACTTC
TRBJ1-2	many	TRBD1	TRBV7-2	CASSYQGQGVLNSNYGYTF	TGTGCCAGCAGCTACCAAGGACAGGGGGTCCTAAACTCAAACTATGGCTACACCTTC
TRBJ1-1	many	.	TRBV12-5	CASGLGDSAFF	TGTGCTAGTGGTTTGGGGGATAGTGCTTTCTTT
TRBJ2-2	many	.	TRBV30	CAWRGAGELFF	TGTGCCTGGAGAGGGGCCGGGGAGCTGTTTTTT
TRBJ1-1	.	TRBD1	TRBV12-5	CASAGGLGTEAFF	TGTGCTAGTGCAGGGGGCTTGGGCACTGAAGCTTTCTTT
TRBJ2-5	many	.	TRBV6-1	CASSWTLEGETQYF	TGTGCCAGCAGCTGGACCTTGGAGGGAGAGACCCAGTACTTC
TRBJ2-2	many	.	TRBV6-5	CASEFGGQGTGELFF	TGTGCCAGCGAGTTCGGGGGGCAGGGCACCGGGGAGCTGTTTTTT
TRBJ1-1	many	.	TRBV30	CAWSDEINTEAFF	TGTGCCTGGAGCGATGAGATTAACACTGAAGCTTTCTTT
TRBJ1-5	many	.	TRBV19	CASSISASNQPQHF	TGTGCCAGTAGTATCTCAGCTAGCAATCAGCCCCAGCATTTT
TRBJ2-5	many	TRBD1	TRBV7-2	CASGRDRWGTQYF	TGTGCCAGCGGGCGGGACAGGTGGGGGACCCAGTACTTC
TRBJ1-6	many	.	TRBV30	CAWRTSDGGSPLHF	TGTGCCTGGAGAACCTCGGACGGGGGATCACCCCTCCACTTT
TRBJ1-6	.	.	TRBV12-3/TRBV12-4	CASRGTVQTLHF	TGTGCCAGCAGAGGGACGGTTCAAACCCTCCACTTT
TRBJ1-2	many	.	TRBV20-1	CSARVPGGSNYGYTF	TGCAGTGCTAGAGTCCCCGGGGGATCTAACTATGGCTACACCTTC
TRBJ1-2	.	.	TRBV28	CASSLGDGSYGYTF	TGTGCCAGCAGTTTAGGGGACGGATCCTATGGCTACACCTTC
TRBJ1-1	many	TRBD1	TRBV29-1	CSVELGQRNTEAFF	TGCAGCGTTGAACTGGGACAGAGGAACACTGAAGCTTTCTTT
TRBJ2-7	.	.	TRBV4-3	CASSQVEGGQYEGQYF	TGCGCCAGCAGCCAAGTGGAAGGGGGGCAGTACGAAGGGCAGTACTTC
TRBJ2-4	few	.	TRBV10-3	CAISAGLSGAKNIQYF	TGTGCCATCAGTGCAGGACTCTCAGGAGCCAAAAACATTCAGTACTTC
TRBJ2-5	many	TRBD1	TRBV6-1	CASQGAETQYF	TGTGCCAGCCAGGGGGCGGAGACCCAGTACTTC
TRBJ1-5	many	.	TRBV5-6	CASSTVGGVNQPQHF	TGTGCCAGCAGCACGGTCGGAGGGGTAAATCAGCCCCAGCATTTT
TRBJ1-1	many	TRBD1	TRBV4-1	CASTYTGTGVGNTEAFF	TGCGCCAGCACTTATACCGGGACAGGGGTAGGGAACACTGAAGCTTTCTTT
TRBJ1-1	many	TRBD1	TRBV15	CATSRDPGQVIPNTEAFF	TGTGCCACCAGCAGAGATCCGGGACAGGTGATCCCCAACACTGAAGCTTTCTTT
TRBJ2-2	many	.	TRBV18	CASSPRMNTGELFF	TGTGCCAGCTCACCAAGGATGAACACCGGGGAGCTGTTTTTT